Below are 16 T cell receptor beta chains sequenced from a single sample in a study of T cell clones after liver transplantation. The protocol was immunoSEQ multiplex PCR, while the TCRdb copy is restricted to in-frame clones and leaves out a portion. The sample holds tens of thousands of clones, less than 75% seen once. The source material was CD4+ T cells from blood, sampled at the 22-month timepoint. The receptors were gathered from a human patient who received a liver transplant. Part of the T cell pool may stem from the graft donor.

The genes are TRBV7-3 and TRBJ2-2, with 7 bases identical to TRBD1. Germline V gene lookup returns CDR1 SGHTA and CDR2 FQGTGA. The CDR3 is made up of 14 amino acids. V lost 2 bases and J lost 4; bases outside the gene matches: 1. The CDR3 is CASSLGQATGELFF. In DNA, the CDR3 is TGTGCCAGCAGCTTAGGACAGGCCACCGGGGAGCTGTTTTTT.

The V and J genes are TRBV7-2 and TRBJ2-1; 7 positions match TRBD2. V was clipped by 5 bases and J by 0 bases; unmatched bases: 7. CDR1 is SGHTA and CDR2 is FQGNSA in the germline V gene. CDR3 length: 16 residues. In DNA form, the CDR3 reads TGTGCCAGCAGCAGACGAGCGGGGCGCTCCTACAATGAGCAGTTCTTC. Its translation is CASSRRAGRSYNEQFF. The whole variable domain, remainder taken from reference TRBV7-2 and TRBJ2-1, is GAGVSQSPSNKVTEKGKDVELRCDPISGHTALYWYRQSLGQGLEFLIYFQGNSAPDKSGLPSDRFSAERTGGSVSTLTIQRTQQEDSAVYLCASSRRAGRSYNEQFFGPGTRLTVL.

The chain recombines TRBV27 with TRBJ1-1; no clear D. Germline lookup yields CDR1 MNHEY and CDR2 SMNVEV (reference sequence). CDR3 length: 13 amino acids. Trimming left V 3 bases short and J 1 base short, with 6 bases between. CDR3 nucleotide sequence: TGTGCCAGCAGTTTGGGCAGGAACACTGAAGCTTTCTTT. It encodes CASSLGRNTEAFF.

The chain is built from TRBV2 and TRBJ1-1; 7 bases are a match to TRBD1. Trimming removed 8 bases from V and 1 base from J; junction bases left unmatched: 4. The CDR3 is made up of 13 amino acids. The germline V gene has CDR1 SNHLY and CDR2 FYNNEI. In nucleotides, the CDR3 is TGTGCCAGCCAGGGACAGAAGAACACTGAAGCTTTCTTT. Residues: CASQGQKNTEAFF.

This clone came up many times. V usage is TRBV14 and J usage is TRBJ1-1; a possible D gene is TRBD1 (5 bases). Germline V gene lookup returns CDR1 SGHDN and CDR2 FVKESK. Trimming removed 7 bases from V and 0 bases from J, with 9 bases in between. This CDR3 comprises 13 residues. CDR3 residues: CASMAGMNTEAFF. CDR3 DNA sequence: TGTGCCAGCATGGCAGGGATGAACACTGAAGCTTTCTTT.

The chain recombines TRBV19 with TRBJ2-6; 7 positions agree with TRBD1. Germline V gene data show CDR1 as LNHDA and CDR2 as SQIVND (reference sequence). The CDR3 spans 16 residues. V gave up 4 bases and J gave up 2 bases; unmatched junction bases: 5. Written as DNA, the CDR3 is TGTGCCAGTAGTACATTAACAGGGGCTGGGGCCAACGTCCTGACTTTC. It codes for CASSTLTGAGANVLTF.

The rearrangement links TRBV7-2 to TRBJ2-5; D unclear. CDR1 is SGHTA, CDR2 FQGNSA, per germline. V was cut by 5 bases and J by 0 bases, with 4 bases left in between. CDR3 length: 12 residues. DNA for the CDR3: TGTGCCAGCAGCCCCCACCAAGAGACCCAGTACTTC. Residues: CASSPHQETQYF.

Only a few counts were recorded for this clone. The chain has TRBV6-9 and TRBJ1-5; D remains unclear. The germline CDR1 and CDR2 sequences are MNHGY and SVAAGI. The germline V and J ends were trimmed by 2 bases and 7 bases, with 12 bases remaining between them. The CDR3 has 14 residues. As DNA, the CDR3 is TGTGCCAGCAGTTATGACGGGGTGGGGCAGCCCCAGCATTTT. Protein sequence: CASSYDGVGQPQHF.

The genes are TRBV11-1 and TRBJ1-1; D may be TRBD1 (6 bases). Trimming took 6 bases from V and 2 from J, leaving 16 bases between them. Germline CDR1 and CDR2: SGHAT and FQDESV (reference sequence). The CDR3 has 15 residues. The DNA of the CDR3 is TGTGCCAGCAGATTCTCCACAGGGCGAAACACTGAAGCTTTCTTT. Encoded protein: CASRFSTGRNTEAFF. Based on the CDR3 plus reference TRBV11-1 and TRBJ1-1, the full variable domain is EAEVAQSPRYKITEKSQAVAFWCDPISGHATLYWYRQILGQGPELLVQFQDESVVDDSQLPKDRFSAERLKGVDSTLKIQPAELGDSAMYLCASRFSTGRNTEAFFGQGTRLTVV.

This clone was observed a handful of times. CDR3 in amino acids: CASSQVRGGHLNTGELFF. The CDR3 DNA is TGTGCCAGCAGCCAAGTCCGCGGGGGGCACCTGAACACCGGGGAGCTGTTTTTT. This chain connects TRBV4-2 to TRBJ2-2, with 8 nucleotides matching TRBD2. Trimming at V came to 1 base and at J to 1 base, leaving 8 bases not matched to a gene. Germline V gene lookup returns CDR1 LGHNA and CDR2 YNFKEQ. CDR3 length equals 18 residues.

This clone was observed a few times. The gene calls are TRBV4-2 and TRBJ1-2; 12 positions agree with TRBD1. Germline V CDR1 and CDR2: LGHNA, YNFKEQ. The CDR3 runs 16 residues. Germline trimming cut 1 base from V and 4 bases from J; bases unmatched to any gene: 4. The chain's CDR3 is CASSQGGQGAGYGYTF. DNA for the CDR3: TGTGCCAGCAGCCAAGGGGGACAGGGGGCAGGCTATGGCTACACCTTC.

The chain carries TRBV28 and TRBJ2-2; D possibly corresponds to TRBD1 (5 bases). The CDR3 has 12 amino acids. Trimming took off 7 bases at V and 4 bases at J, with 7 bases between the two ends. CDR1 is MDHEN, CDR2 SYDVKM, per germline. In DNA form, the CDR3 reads TGTGCCAGCATGACAGTCACCGGGGAGCTGTTTTTT. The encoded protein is CASMTVTGELFF.

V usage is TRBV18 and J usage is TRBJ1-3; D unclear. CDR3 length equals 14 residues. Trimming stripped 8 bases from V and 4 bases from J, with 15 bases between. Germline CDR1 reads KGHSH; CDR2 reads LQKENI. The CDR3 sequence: CASQFGPLGNTIYF. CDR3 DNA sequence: TGTGCCAGCCAGTTCGGACCTTTAGGAAACACCATATATTTT.

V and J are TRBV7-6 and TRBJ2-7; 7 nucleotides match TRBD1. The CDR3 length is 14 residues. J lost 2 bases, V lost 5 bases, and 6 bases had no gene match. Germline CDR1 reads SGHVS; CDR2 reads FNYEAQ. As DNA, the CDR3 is TGTGCCAGCAGCCCCCAGGGGGACACCTACGAGCAGTACTTC. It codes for CASSPQGDTYEQYF.

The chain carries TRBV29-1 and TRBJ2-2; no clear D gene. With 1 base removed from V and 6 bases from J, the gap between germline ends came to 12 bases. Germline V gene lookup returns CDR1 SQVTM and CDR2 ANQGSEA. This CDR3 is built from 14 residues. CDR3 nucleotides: TGCAGCGTTGAAGTTTCCCGATTGGCCGGGGAGCTGTTTTTT. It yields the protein CSVEVSRLAGELFF.

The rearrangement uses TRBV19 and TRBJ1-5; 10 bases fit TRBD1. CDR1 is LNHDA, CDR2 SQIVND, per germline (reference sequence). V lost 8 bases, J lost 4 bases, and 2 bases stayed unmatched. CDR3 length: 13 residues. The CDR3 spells CASWDRGNQPQHF. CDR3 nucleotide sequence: TGTGCCAGTTGGGACAGGGGTAATCAGCCCCAGCATTTT.